This T cell receptor (beta chain) was identified in a study of cytomegalovirus exposure and HLA in healthy donors. The study's findings and limits: DRB1 showed the most TCR associations and HLA-C the fewest in a later analysis, as rates varied by HLA locus. Certain indistinguishable V segments, among them TRBV6-2 and TRBV6-3, were excluded.

Remarks on this clone: Its target is unknown.

Primers included in the PCR were 60 Vbeta and 13 Jbeta primers. Clones were read by immunoSEQ multiplex PCR, and TCRdb kept only the in-frame ones, dropping some. The sample has 95,000 to 150,000 clones; over 65% are singletons. This CDR3 comprises 16 residues. Germline V gives CDR1 SGHTA, CDR2 FQGNSA. V was cut by 6 bases and J by 5 bases, with 22 bases left in between. The origin of this receptor is a young man in good health and CMV-seronegative. Material for sequencing was PBMCs. V is TRBV7-2 and J is TRBJ1-1; D is unclear. For the CDR3, the DNA is TGTGCCAGCAGGTCCCAGGTGTCGGTGAGATGGACTGAAGCTTTCTTT. This gives the protein CASRSQVSVRWTEAFF.